This TCR beta chain was obtained from a study of CD8 T cells in Susac syndrome. Germline lookup yields CDR1 SGHAT and CDR2 FQNNGV. The CDR3 sequence is 15 residues long. The ends lost 5 bases at V and 5 bases at J; junction bases unmatched: 8. This clonotype was seen once. CD8+ and CD4+ T cells were negatively isolated; TEMRA cells were FACS-enriched. With random hexamers, reverse transcription was performed on 0.5 to 1 ug of RNA. The method of amplification for TCR beta CDR3 was immunoSEQ multiplex PCR, covering 54 Vbeta and 13 Jbeta. TCRdb re-derived calls from the immunoSEQ multiplex PCR reads in MiXCR, one entry per CDR3 protein. The profile covers 150,000 to 200,000 distinct CDR3 sequences, with roughly 90% appearing a single time and about 0.09% taken by the ten largest.

The chain combines TRBV11-2 with TRBJ2-2; 7 bases are a match to TRBD1. This clonotype originated in a human donor with Susac syndrome. Sequencing used CD4+ T cells from PBMCs. The CDR3 region has the DNA TGTGCCAGCAGCCCGTTAACAGGGGAAACCGGGGAGCTGTTTTTT. Amino acid sequence: CASSPLTGETGELFF.